The 28 T cell receptor beta chains below were found in one sample sequenced in a study of technical replicates of blood from a handful of donors. Clones were sequenced by immunoSEQ multiplex PCR, and TCRdb holds only the in-frame ones, with some missing. Of around 9,000 clones in the sample, roughly 91% were seen once. Sequencing was carried out using PBMCs. These receptors were taken from a human donor in good health.

V is TRBV6-6 and J is TRBJ2-7, with 10 bases fitting TRBD1. V lost 3 bases to trimming and J lost 3 bases; unmatched junction nucleotides: 5. Per germline, CDR1 MNHNY and CDR2 SVGAGI (reference sequence). The CDR3 sequence is 15 residues long. The CDR3 region has the DNA TGTGCCAGCAGTTATCCAGGACAGGGGGACTACGAGCAGTACTTC. Translated: CASSYPGQGDYEQYF.

The rearrangement links TRBV6-5 to TRBJ2-7; 10 bases agree with TRBD1. V was clipped by 4 bases and J by 9 bases; unmatched bases: 15. The CDR3 totals 16 residues. Germline V gives CDR1 MNHEY, CDR2 SVGAGI. The CDR3 here is CASSLSQGQGRHGQYF. In nucleotides, the CDR3 is TGTGCCAGCAGTTTATCACAGGGACAGGGGAGGCACGGGCAGTACTTC.

The chain is built from TRBV7-3 and TRBJ2-1; 12 bases align to TRBD2. The CDR3 contains 14 residues. V lost 4 bases and J lost 8; bases outside the gene matches: 3. Germline values: CDR1 SGHTA, CDR2 FQGTGA. The CDR3 DNA reads as TGTGCCAGCAGCTCGACTAGCGGGAGCCATGAGCAGTTCTTC. Protein product: CASSSTSGSHEQFF.

V gene TRBV5-1 combines with J gene TRBJ2-5, with D possibly TRBD1 on 5 matching bases. The germline V gene has CDR1 SGHRS and CDR2 YFSETQ. Trimming shortened V by 3 bases and J by 5 bases, and 14 bases separated the two germline ends. The CDR3 has 14 amino acids. The CDR3 is CASSSLTRVETQYF. As DNA, the CDR3 is TGCGCCAGCAGCTCGCTAACCAGGGTGGAGACCCAGTACTTC.

The CDR3 protein is CASSIQGSAYEQYF. The DNA of the CDR3 is TGTGCCAGTAGTATCCAGGGGTCAGCCTACGAGCAGTACTTC. The chain links TRBV19 to TRBJ2-7, with D possibly being TRBD1 (6 bases). Trimming pared 3 bases from V and 2 bases from J, leaving 11 bases between. The CDR3 contains 14 residues. Germline V gene data show CDR1 as LNHDA and CDR2 as SQIVND (reference sequence).

The chain carries TRBV28 and TRBJ1-2; D is ambiguous. The length of the CDR3 is 12 residues. Germline V gene sequence: CDR1 MDHEN, CDR2 SYDVKM. Trimming left V 5 bases short and J 0 bases short, with 4 bases between. The CDR3 DNA reads TGTGCCAGCAGTGGAGCTAACTATGGCTACACCTTC. Its translation is CASSGANYGYTF.

The chain combines TRBV6-6 with TRBJ2-5, with 8 bases aligning to TRBD1. The CDR3 length is 16 residues. With V trimmed by 4 bases and J by 2 bases, 9 bases remained unmatched. The germline gives CDR1 MNHNY, CDR2 SVGAGI (reference sequence). This chain's CDR3 is CASSSTKQGGQETQYF. DNA for the CDR3: TGTGCCAGCAGTTCCACCAAACAGGGGGGTCAAGAGACCCAGTACTTC.

The rearrangement uses TRBV5-8 and TRBJ2-5; unclear D gene. Trimming cost V 3 bases and J 5 bases, with 8 bases left between them. CDR3 length equals 12 residues. Germline V gene sequence: CDR1 SGHTS, CDR2 YDEGEE. In nucleotides, the CDR3 is TGTGCCAGCAGCTCCTCCCGGGAGACCCAGTACTTC. Amino acids: CASSSSRETQYF.

V and J are TRBV25-1 and TRBJ2-2, with D possibly matching TRBD2 (5 bases). This CDR3 has 17 amino acids. Trimming removed 4 bases at V and 2 bases at J, with 17 bases between. Germline lookup yields CDR1 MGHDK and CDR2 SYGVNS. The CDR3: CASSAALDYLNTGELFF. DNA for the CDR3: TGTGCCAGCAGTGCTGCTCTAGACTATCTTAACACCGGGGAGCTGTTTTTT.

The chain carries TRBV19 and TRBJ2-2; a weak D match, TRBD2 (5 bases). The V end was cut by 3 bases, the J end by 5 bases, with 7 bases between. The CDR3 runs 13 residues. Germline CDR1 reads LNHDA; CDR2 reads SQIVND (reference sequence). The CDR3 DNA reads TGTGCCAGTAGTATTTGGAGGACCGGGGAGCTGTTTTTT. Its translation: CASSIWRTGELFF.

CDR3 residues: CASSPRTAGELFF. CDR3 sequence (DNA): TGTGCCAGCAGCCCCCGTACGGCCGGGGAGCTGTTTTTT. The rearrangement links TRBV11-2 to TRBJ2-2, with D uncertain. The CDR3 sequence is 13 residues long. Germline V lookup: CDR1 SGHAT, CDR2 FQNNGV. V lost 5 bases, J lost 6 bases, and 10 bases lay in between.

The rearrangement links TRBV7-3 to TRBJ1-5; D gene ambiguous. The germline gives CDR1 SGHTA, CDR2 FQGTGA. The CDR3 covers 13 residues. V shed 5 bases and J shed 5 bases, with 10 bases lying between them. CDR3 DNA sequence: TGTGCCAGCAGCCCTCAGCGGGATCAGCCCCAGCATTTT. Residues: CASSPQRDQPQHF.

This chain links TRBV30 with TRBJ1-2; 8 bases are shared with TRBD1. The germline gives CDR1 GTSNPN, CDR2 SVGIG (reference sequence). This CDR3 contains 13 residues. V trimming: 5 bases; J trimming: 7 bases; junction bases outside the gene matches: 9. CDR3 sequence reads: CAWGQTGAFGYTF. DNA for the CDR3: TGTGCCTGGGGACAGACAGGGGCATTTGGCTACACCTTC.

This clone was seen once. This rearrangement joins TRBV6-5 to TRBJ1-1; D is unresolved. V was shortened by 5 bases and J by 1 base, with 2 bases between the two germline ends. Germline CDR1 MNHEY, CDR2 SVGAGI. CDR3 length: 11 residues. The CDR3 coding sequence is TGTGCCAGCAGTCGGAACACTGAAGCTTTCTTT. This translates into CASSRNTEAFF.

The CDR3 loop is CASSLNGRADMYEQYF. The CDR3 region has the DNA TGTGCCAGCAGCTTAAACGGGAGGGCCGACATGTACGAGCAGTACTTC. This chain connects TRBV7-2 to TRBJ2-7; 8 bases match TRBD2. Trimming removed 2 bases from V and 4 bases from J; junction bases left unmatched: 10. CDR3 length: 16 residues. Germline V lookup: CDR1 SGHTA, CDR2 FQGNSA.

The CDR3 DNA follows: TGTGCCAGCTCTTCACCAGAGGGCCTAGCCAAAAACATTCAGTACTTC. Its translation is CASSSPEGLAKNIQYF. V usage is TRBV18 and J usage is TRBJ2-4; D possibly corresponds to TRBD2 (5 bases). CDR3 length: 16 residues. CDR1 KGHSH and CDR2 LQKENI come from the germline V gene. The V end was cut by 6 bases, the J end by 0 bases, with 15 bases between.

The chain recombines TRBV30 with TRBJ1-2; D is perhaps TRBD1 (6 bases). V was clipped by 3 bases and J by 4 bases, with 15 bases between them. Germline loops: CDR1 GTSNPN, CDR2 SVGIG (reference sequence). CDR3 length equals 14 residues. The CDR3 DNA is TGTGCCTGGAGCTCCTTCAGGGGTAGCTATGGCTACACCTTC. Translation: CAWSSFRGSYGYTF.

V gene TRBV15 combines with J gene TRBJ2-1, with D possibly matching TRBD2 (6 bases). In germline, CDR1 is LNHNV, CDR2 YYDKDF (reference sequence). The CDR3 extends over 12 amino acids. V was trimmed by 5 bases and J by 15 bases, leaving 17 bases between them. CDR3 DNA: TGTGCCACCAGCCCGTTCCAGGGACTCTCGTTCTTC. It encodes CATSPFQGLSFF.

The CDR3 coding sequence is TGTGCCAGCAGTTTGATAATGGGGGGAACTGAAGCTTTCTTT. It specifies CASSLIMGGTEAFF. This chain uses TRBV27 with TRBJ1-1, with D perhaps TRBD1 (5 bases). The CDR3 spans 14 residues. Trimming took off 3 bases at V and 5 bases at J, with 13 bases between the two ends. In germline, CDR1 is MNHEY, CDR2 SMNVEV (reference sequence).

The V gene is TRBV6-1, the J gene TRBJ2-1, with D perhaps matching TRBD1 (5 bases). The CDR3 length is 13 residues. The V gene's germline CDR1 is MNHNS and CDR2 SASEGT. Trimming shortened V by 4 bases and J by 7 bases, and 11 bases separated the two germline ends. CDR3 amino acids: CASSVGVANEQFF. CDR3 coding DNA: TGTGCCAGCAGTGTAGGGGTTGCGAATGAGCAGTTCTTC.

This rearrangement joins TRBV5-1 to TRBJ2-1, with 8 bases aligning to TRBD2. Trimming cost V 3 bases and J 3 bases; bases outside gene matches: 5. Germline-derived CDR1 and CDR2 are SGHRS and YFSETQ. There are 15 residues in the CDR3. CDR3 sequence: CASSSGLASYNEQFF. DNA for the CDR3: TGCGCCAGCAGCTCTGGACTAGCCAGCTACAATGAGCAGTTCTTC.

This clone was counted a single time. This rearrangement joins TRBV5-1 to TRBJ2-7, with 11 bases fitting TRBD2. Germline CDR1 reads SGHRS; CDR2 reads YFSETQ. Trimming removed 4 bases from V and 3 bases from J; junction bases left unmatched: 6. This CDR3 comprises 15 residues. CDR3 nucleotides: TGCGCCAGCAGCCTAATAGCGGGAGGGTTCTACGAGCAGTACTTC. Translation gives CASSLIAGGFYEQYF.

The CDR3 DNA is TGCGCCAGCAGGGCGACGTCCGGGACAAGTGGTGGCTACACCTTC. Residues: CASRATSGTSGGYTF. The chain joins TRBV10-2 to TRBJ1-2; TRBD1 might be the D (6 bases). V was clipped by 6 bases and J by 7 bases, with 21 bases between them. This CDR3 comprises 15 residues. Germline CDR1 WSHSY, CDR2 SAAADI.

The chain links TRBV5-1 to TRBJ2-2; TRBD1 matches 7 bases. The CDR3 contains 15 residues. The germline V gene has CDR1 SGHRS and CDR2 YFSETQ. V lost 7 bases and J lost 5; bases outside the gene matches: 11. CDR3 loop: CASAKDRVETGELFF. CDR3 sequence (DNA): TGCGCCAGCGCAAAAGACAGGGTAGAGACCGGGGAGCTGTTTTTT.

The chain employs TRBV2 and TRBJ1-2; a weak D match, TRBD1 (6 bases). Germline lookup yields CDR1 SNHLY and CDR2 FYNNEI. The CDR3 sequence is 15 residues long. Trimming pared 6 bases from V and 5 bases from J, leaving 19 bases between. The CDR3 DNA reads TGTGCCAGCAGGAGGGACAAACTCAGCTCTTATGGCTACACCTTC. Protein sequence: CASRRDKLSSYGYTF.

J is TRBJ2-7 and V is TRBV5-1, with D maybe TRBD1 (5 bases). V lost 5 bases and J lost 2, with 14 bases in between. This CDR3 comprises 14 residues. The germline CDR1 and CDR2 sequences are SGHRS and YFSETQ. The CDR3 here is CASRNSQGAYEQYF. CDR3 DNA sequence: TGCGCCAGCAGGAATTCCCAAGGGGCCTACGAGCAGTACTTC.

V is TRBV5-1 and J is TRBJ2-2; D gene ambiguous. This CDR3 contains 12 residues. With 8 bases removed from V and 8 bases from J, the gap between germline ends came to 13 bases. CDR1 and CDR2 (germline): SGHRS, YFSETQ. The DNA for the CDR3 is TGCGCCAGTTTCGGCGGTATGGGGGAGCTGTTTTTT. Translation: CASFGGMGELFF.

This chain links TRBV7-8 with TRBJ2-7; 8 bases fit TRBD1. There are 14 residues in the CDR3. Germline V gene data show CDR1 as SGHVS and CDR2 as FQNEAQ. With V trimmed by 5 bases and J by 5 bases, 8 bases remained unmatched. CDR3 sequence reads: CASSPRDRQDEQYF. CDR3 DNA: TGTGCCAGCAGCCCACGGGACAGGCAAGACGAGCAGTACTTC.